The rows below give T cell receptor beta chains drawn from one sample of a study of blood T cell repertoires in COVID-19. Assay: immunoSEQ multiplex PCR; the TCRdb copy retains only in-frame clones and omits some. The sample lists around 270,000 clones, roughly 84% occurring once. Sequenced input: peripheral blood. The receptor set was obtained from a woman aged 40 to 49 who had recovered from COVID-19. The conserved cysteine and the conserved F or W are not part of the CDR3 here. The order of the fields is V gene, J gene, clone size, CDR3 protein. Expanded clones are given a class, and other clones once, few, many or no size at all.

v_gene: TRBV6-1; j_gene: TRBJ2-7; abundance: -; CDR3aa: ASSEIGSITYEQY
v_gene: TRBV5-1; j_gene: TRBJ2-3; abundance: -; CDR3aa: ASSVAGGKADTQY
v_gene: TRBV24-1; j_gene: TRBJ2-7; abundance: -; CDR3aa: ATSDSASYDQY
v_gene: TRBV28; j_gene: TRBJ2-7; abundance: -; CDR3aa: ASSPGPLGSEQY
v_gene: TRBV2; j_gene: TRBJ2-2; abundance: few; CDR3aa: ASSEAPGGATGELF
v_gene: TRBV28; j_gene: TRBJ2-3; abundance: -; CDR3aa: ASGRAGGSSTDTQY
v_gene: TRBV6-5; j_gene: TRBJ1-6; abundance: -; CDR3aa: ASIIDGSTSPLH
v_gene: TRBV19; j_gene: TRBJ2-7; abundance: -; CDR3aa: ASSDRRVSYEQY
v_gene: TRBV10-2; j_gene: TRBJ1-5; abundance: -; CDR3aa: ASSGQGAIQPQH
v_gene: TRBV11-3; j_gene: TRBJ2-7; abundance: -; CDR3aa: ASSPYRVGEQY
v_gene: TRBV6-1; j_gene: TRBJ2-5; abundance: -; CDR3aa: ASSEYGETQY
v_gene: TRBV10-3; j_gene: TRBJ2-1; abundance: few; CDR3aa: AISGVGSGGNNEQF
v_gene: TRBV5-6; j_gene: TRBJ2-7; abundance: once; CDR3aa: ASSFGSSYEQY
v_gene: TRBV9; j_gene: TRBJ2-3; abundance: -; CDR3aa: ASSRTVSTDTQY
v_gene: TRBV25-1; j_gene: TRBJ2-3; abundance: -; CDR3aa: ASSAARTGGRDTQY
v_gene: TRBV3-1/TRBV3-2; j_gene: TRBJ2-5; abundance: -; CDR3aa: ASSPGQGVPRETQY
v_gene: TRBV19; j_gene: TRBJ1-6; abundance: once; CDR3aa: ASSIGGNSPLH
v_gene: TRBV4-1; j_gene: TRBJ1-5; abundance: few; CDR3aa: ASSQEWRDNQPQH
v_gene: TRBV2; j_gene: TRBJ1-4; abundance: -; CDR3aa: ASSEYRNREKLF
v_gene: TRBV6-5; j_gene: TRBJ2-2; abundance: -; CDR3aa: ASTRERNTGELF
v_gene: TRBV21-1; j_gene: TRBJ1-6; abundance: -; CDR3aa: ASSPKTKTISYNSPLH
v_gene: TRBV4-2; j_gene: TRBJ1-3; abundance: -; CDR3aa: ASSQEGVGQGSPLSGNTIY
v_gene: TRBV6-5; j_gene: TRBJ2-5; abundance: -; CDR3aa: ATKLYLGTEETQY
v_gene: TRBV6-5; j_gene: TRBJ2-7; abundance: -; CDR3aa: ASSIITGLSYEQY
v_gene: TRBV5-5; j_gene: TRBJ1-2; abundance: -; CDR3aa: ASSRTGGVYGYT
v_gene: TRBV4-2; j_gene: TRBJ2-5; abundance: few; CDR3aa: ASSQGTRGGQETQY
v_gene: TRBV6-5; j_gene: TRBJ2-7; abundance: -; CDR3aa: ASSYRDRAYEQY
v_gene: TRBV11-3; j_gene: TRBJ2-1; abundance: -; CDR3aa: ASSLDFGAGHNEQF
v_gene: TRBV18; j_gene: TRBJ1-1; abundance: -; CDR3aa: ASSQRESEAF
v_gene: TRBV7-9; j_gene: TRBJ2-5; abundance: once; CDR3aa: ASSFEGNQETQY
v_gene: TRBV28; j_gene: TRBJ1-6; abundance: -; CDR3aa: ASSIPLGGRPPLH
v_gene: TRBV5-1; j_gene: TRBJ2-3; abundance: -; CDR3aa: ASSPGQPTDTQY
v_gene: TRBV2; j_gene: TRBJ1-3; abundance: -; CDR3aa: ASSSPIGGLVTIY
v_gene: TRBV5-4; j_gene: TRBJ1-1; abundance: -; CDR3aa: ASSFWASDTEAF
v_gene: TRBV27; j_gene: TRBJ2-3; abundance: -; CDR3aa: ASSRRLRADTQY
v_gene: TRBV7-2; j_gene: TRBJ1-6; abundance: -; CDR3aa: ASSLGGQSYSPLH
v_gene: TRBV11-2; j_gene: TRBJ2-7; abundance: few; CDR3aa: ASSFFPASSYEQY
v_gene: TRBV28; j_gene: TRBJ2-3; abundance: -; CDR3aa: ASSPIQTSTDTQY
v_gene: TRBV11-2; j_gene: TRBJ2-2; abundance: -; CDR3aa: ASSLSSGENTGELF
v_gene: TRBV7-9; j_gene: TRBJ1-6; abundance: -; CDR3aa: ASSSAGTGYILH
v_gene: TRBV7-9; j_gene: TRBJ1-5; abundance: once; CDR3aa: ASSSTGKAQPQH
v_gene: TRBV7-2; j_gene: TRBJ1-1; abundance: -; CDR3aa: ASSSGTVGTEAF
v_gene: TRBV2; j_gene: TRBJ2-3; abundance: -; CDR3aa: ASSGGFSTDTQY
v_gene: TRBV6-4; j_gene: TRBJ1-6; abundance: -; CDR3aa: ASRFETGGNSPLH
v_gene: TRBV2; j_gene: TRBJ1-3; abundance: -; CDR3aa: ASRPGQGGNTIY
v_gene: TRBV19; j_gene: TRBJ2-7; abundance: -; CDR3aa: ASSKSPRGDAY
v_gene: TRBV27; j_gene: TRBJ1-1; abundance: -; CDR3aa: ASSLYRTYTEAF
v_gene: TRBV7-2; j_gene: TRBJ1-2; abundance: -; CDR3aa: ASSPHRSESEDGYT
v_gene: TRBV20-1; j_gene: TRBJ2-7; abundance: -; CDR3aa: SVRRGREQY
v_gene: TRBV24-1; j_gene: TRBJ1-2; abundance: -; CDR3aa: ATSDDQGNYGYT
v_gene: TRBV18; j_gene: TRBJ2-1; abundance: -; CDR3aa: ASSRGTSGGPTYNEQF
v_gene: TRBV11-1; j_gene: TRBJ2-1; abundance: -; CDR3aa: ASSLGSYNEQF
v_gene: TRBV6-4; j_gene: TRBJ2-1; abundance: -; CDR3aa: ASSPELSAYNEQF
v_gene: TRBV11-1; j_gene: TRBJ2-2; abundance: -; CDR3aa: ASSLNGHSTGELF
v_gene: TRBV10-3; j_gene: TRBJ1-3; abundance: -; CDR3aa: AITDLTGGERNTIY
v_gene: TRBV29-1; j_gene: TRBJ1-2; abundance: many; CDR3aa: SAGTGGNYGYT
v_gene: TRBV30; j_gene: TRBJ2-1; abundance: few; CDR3aa: AWSGGPEQF